The sequence of this TCR beta chain was determined in a study of T cell repertoires in ileal Crohn's disease. Findings of the study overall: High-frequency clones were more common in sorted CD8 than CD4 cells.

As to time point: neoterminal ileum biopsy at postoperative endoscopy, about 6 months after surgery. Eligibility required adulthood, ileal or ileocolonic Crohn's disease and indicated ileocolonic resection. Measured with immunoSEQ multiplex PCR; TCRdb has only the in-frame clones, and not every one. The table shows tens of thousands of clones, with around nine tenths occurring only once. Note on this clone: Its specificity is unknown.

The germline V gene has CDR1 GTSNPN and CDR2 SVGIG (reference sequence). The CDR3 has 15 residues. V lost 3 bases to trimming and J lost 5 bases; unmatched junction nucleotides: 9. This chain joins TRBV30 and TRBJ2-2; 7 bases align to TRBD1. This TCR derives from an adult with Crohn's disease. The sequenced material came from ileal tissue. The CDR3 DNA follows: TGTGCCTGGAGCGTTGGGGCAGGGGGTACCGGGGAGCTGTTTTTT. The encoded protein is CAWSVGAGGTGELFF.